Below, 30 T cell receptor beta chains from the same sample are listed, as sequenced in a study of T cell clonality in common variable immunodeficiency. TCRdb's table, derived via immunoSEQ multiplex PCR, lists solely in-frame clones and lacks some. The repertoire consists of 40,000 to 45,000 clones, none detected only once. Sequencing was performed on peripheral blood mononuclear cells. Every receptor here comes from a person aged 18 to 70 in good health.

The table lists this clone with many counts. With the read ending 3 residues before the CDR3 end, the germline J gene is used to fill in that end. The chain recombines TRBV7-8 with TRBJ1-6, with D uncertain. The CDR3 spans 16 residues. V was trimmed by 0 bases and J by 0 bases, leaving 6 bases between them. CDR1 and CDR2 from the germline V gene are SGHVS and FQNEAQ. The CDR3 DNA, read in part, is TGTGCCAGCAGCTTAGCCCACAGCTCCTATAATTCACCC. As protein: CASSLAHSSYNSP. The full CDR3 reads CASSLAHSSYNSPLHF.

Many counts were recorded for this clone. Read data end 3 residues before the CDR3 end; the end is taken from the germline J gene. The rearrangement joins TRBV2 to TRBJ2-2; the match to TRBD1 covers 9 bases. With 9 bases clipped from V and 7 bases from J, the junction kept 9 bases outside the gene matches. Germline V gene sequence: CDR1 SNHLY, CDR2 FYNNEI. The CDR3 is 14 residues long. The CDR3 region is CARRRQGESGELFF. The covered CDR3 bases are TGTGCCAGGAGGCGACAGGGGGAGAGCGGGGAG.

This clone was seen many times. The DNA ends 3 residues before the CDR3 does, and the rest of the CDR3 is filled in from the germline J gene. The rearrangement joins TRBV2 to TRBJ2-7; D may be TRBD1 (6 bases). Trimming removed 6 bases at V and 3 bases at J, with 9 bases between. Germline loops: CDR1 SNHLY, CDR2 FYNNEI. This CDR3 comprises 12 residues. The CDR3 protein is CASSQTGYEQYF. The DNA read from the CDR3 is TGTGCCAGCAGCCAGACAGGCTACGAG.

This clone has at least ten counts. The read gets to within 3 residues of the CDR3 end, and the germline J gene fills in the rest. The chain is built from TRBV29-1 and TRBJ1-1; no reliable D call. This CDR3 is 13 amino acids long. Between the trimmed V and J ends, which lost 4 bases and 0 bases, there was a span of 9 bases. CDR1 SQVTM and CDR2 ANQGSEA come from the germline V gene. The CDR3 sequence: CSVAGLMNTEAFF. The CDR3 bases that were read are TGCAGCGTTGCTGGACTGATGAACACTGAA.

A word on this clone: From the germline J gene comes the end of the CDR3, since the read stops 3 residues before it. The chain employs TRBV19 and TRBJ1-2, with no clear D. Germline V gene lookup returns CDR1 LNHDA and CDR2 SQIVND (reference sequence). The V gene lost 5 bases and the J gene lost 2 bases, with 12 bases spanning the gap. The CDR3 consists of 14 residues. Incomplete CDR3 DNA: TGTGCCAGTAGTCTCGGGGTCAAGAACTATGGC. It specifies CASSLGVKNYG. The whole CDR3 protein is CASSLGVKNYGYTF.

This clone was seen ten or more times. The covered CDR3 bases are TGTGCCAGCAGCTCCTTAATGAACACTGAA. Its protein is CASSSLMNTE. The entire CDR3 sequence reads CASSSLMNTEAFF. The V gene is TRBV5-6, the J gene TRBJ1-1; D gene ambiguous. The read finishes 3 residues shy of the CDR3 end, and the germline J gene is used to complete it. The CDR3 totals 13 residues. Trimming left V 3 bases short and J 0 bases short, with 6 bases between. The germline V gene has CDR1 SGHDT and CDR2 YYEEEE.

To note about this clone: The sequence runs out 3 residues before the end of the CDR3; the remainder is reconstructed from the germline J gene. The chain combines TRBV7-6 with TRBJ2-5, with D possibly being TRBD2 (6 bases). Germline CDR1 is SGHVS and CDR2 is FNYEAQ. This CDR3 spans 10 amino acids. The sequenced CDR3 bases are TGTGCACCTAGCGAAGAGACC. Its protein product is CAPSEET. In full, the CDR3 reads CAPSEETQYF.

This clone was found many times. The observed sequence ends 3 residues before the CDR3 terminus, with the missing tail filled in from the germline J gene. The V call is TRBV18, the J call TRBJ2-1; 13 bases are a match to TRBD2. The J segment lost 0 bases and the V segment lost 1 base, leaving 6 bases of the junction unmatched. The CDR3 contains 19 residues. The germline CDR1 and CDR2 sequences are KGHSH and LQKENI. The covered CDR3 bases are TGTGCCAGCTCACCACGACTAGCGGGAGGACTGAGCTCCTACAATGAG. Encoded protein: CASSPRLAGGLSSYNE. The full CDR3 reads CASSPRLAGGLSSYNEQFF.

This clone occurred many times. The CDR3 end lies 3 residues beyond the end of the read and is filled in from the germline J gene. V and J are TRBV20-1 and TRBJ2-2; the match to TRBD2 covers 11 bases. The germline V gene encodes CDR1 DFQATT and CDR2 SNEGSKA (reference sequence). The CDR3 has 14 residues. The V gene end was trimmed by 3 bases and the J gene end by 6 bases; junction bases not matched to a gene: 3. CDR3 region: CSARTSGTAGELFF. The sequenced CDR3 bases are TGCAGTGCTAGGACTAGCGGGACCGCCGGGGAG.

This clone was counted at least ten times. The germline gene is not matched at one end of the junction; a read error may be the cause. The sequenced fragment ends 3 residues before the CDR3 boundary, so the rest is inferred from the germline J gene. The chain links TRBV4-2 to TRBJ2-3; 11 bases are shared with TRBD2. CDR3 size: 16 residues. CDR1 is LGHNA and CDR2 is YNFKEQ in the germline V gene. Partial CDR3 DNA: TGCGCCAGCAGCCCGGCAGGTAGCGGGGGGGCAGATACG. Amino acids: CASSPAGSGGADT. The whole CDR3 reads CASSPAGSGGADTQYF.

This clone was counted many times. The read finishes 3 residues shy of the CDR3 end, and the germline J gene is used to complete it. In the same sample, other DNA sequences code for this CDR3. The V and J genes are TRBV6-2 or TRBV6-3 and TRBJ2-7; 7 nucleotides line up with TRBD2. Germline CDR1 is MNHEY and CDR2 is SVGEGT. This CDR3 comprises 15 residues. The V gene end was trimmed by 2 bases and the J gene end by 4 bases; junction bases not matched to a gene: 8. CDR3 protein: CASSYDPSGAYEQYF. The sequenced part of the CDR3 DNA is TGTGCCAGCAGTTACGATCCTAGCGGAGCGTACGAG.

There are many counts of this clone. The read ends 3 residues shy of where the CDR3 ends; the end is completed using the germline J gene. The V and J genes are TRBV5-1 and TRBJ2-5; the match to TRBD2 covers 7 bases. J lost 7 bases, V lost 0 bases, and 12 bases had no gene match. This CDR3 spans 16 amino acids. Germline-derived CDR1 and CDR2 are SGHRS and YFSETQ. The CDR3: CASSLEGSGTWGTQYF. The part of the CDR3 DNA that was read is TGCGCCAGCAGCTTGGAAGGCAGCGGGACCTGGGGGACC.

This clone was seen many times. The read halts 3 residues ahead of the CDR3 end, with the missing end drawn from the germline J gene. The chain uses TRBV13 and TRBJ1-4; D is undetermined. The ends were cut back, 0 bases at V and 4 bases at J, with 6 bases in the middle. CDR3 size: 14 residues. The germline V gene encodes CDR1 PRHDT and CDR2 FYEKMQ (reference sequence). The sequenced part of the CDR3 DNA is TGTGCCAGCAGCTTAGGGACACTTAATGAAAAA. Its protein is CASSLGTLNEK. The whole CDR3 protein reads CASSLGTLNEKLFF.

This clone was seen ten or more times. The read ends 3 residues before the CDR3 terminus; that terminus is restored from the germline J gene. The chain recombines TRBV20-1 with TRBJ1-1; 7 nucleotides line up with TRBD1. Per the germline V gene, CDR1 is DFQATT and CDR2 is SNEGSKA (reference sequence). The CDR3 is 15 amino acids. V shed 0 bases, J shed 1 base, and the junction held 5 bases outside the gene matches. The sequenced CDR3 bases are TGCAGTGCTAGAGATGGGACAGCTAGGAACACTGAA. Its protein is CSARDGTARNTE. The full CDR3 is CSARDGTARNTEAFF.

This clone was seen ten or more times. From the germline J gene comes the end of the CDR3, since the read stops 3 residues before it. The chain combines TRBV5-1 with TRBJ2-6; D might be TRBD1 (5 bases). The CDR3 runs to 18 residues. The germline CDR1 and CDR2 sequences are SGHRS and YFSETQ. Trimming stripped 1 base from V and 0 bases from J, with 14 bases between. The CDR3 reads CASSLRGQAYSGANVLTF. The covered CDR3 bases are TGCGCCAGCAGCTTGAGGGGCCAGGCCTACTCTGGGGCCAACGTC.

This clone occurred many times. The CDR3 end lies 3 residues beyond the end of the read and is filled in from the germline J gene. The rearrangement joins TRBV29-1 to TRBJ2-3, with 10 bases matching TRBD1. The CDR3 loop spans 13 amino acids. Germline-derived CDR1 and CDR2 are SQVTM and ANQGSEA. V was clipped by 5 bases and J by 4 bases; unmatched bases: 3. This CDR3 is CSVRTGGPDTQYF. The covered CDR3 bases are TGCAGCGTTAGGACAGGGGGACCAGATACG.

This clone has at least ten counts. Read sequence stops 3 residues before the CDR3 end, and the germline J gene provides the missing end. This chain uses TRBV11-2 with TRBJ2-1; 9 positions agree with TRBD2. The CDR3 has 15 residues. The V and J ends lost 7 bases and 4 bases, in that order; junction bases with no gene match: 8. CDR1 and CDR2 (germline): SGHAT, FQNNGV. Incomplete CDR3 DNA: TGTGCCAGCATCCTTGGCGGGGGGGGATACAATGAG. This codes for CASILGGGGYNE. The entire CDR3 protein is CASILGGGGYNEQFF.

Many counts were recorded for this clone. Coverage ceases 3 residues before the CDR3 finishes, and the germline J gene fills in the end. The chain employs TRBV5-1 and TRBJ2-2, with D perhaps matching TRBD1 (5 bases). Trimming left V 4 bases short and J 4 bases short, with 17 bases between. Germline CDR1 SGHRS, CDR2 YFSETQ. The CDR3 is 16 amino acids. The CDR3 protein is CASSAWATGSTGELFF. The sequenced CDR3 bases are TGCGCCAGCAGCGCCTGGGCCACAGGTAGCACCGGGGAG.

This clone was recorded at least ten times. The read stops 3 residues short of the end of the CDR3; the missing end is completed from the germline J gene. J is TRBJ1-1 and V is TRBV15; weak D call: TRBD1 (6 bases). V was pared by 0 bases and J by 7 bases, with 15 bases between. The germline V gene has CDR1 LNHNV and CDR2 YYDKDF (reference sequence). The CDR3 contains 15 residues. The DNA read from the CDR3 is TGTGCCACCAGCAGAGATAGAGGAGGGACAAATGAA. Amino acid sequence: CATSRDRGGTNE. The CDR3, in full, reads CATSRDRGGTNEAFF. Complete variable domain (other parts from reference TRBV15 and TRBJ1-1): DAMVIQNPRYQVTQFGKPVTLSCSQTLNHNVMYWYQQKSSQAPKLLFHYYDKDFNNEADTPDNFQSRRPNTSFCFLDIRSPGLGDTAMYLCATSRDRGGTNEAFFGQGTRLTVV.

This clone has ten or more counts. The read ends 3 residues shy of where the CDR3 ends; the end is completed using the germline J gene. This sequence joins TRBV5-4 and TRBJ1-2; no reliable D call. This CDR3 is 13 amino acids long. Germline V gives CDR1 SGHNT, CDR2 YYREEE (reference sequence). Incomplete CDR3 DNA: TGTGCCAGCAGCTTGGACAGAATAGGGGGC. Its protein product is CASSLDRIGG. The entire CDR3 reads CASSLDRIGGYTF. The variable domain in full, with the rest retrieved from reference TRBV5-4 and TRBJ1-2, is ETGVTQSPTHLIKTRGQQVTLRCSSQSGHNTVSWYQQALGQGPQFIFQYYREEENGRGNFPPRFSGLQFPNYSSELNVNALELDDSALYLCASSLDRIGGYTFGSGTRLTVV.

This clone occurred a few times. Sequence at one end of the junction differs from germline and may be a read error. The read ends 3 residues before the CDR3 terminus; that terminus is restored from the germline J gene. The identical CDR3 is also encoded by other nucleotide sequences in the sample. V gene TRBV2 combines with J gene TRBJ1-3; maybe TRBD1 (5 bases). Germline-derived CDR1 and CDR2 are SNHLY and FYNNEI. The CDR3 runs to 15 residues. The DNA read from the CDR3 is TGTGCCAGCAGTGAATTTTTTGTAGGGGCGGACACA. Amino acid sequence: CASSEFFVGADT. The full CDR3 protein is CASSEFFVGADTIYF.

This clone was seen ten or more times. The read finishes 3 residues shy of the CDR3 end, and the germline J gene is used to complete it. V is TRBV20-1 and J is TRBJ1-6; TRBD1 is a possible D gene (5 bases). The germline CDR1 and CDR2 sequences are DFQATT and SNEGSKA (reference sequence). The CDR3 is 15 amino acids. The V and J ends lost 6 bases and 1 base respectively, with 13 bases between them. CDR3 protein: CSAHPPGSYNSPLHF. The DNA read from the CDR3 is TGCAGTGCCCACCCCCCAGGGTCCTATAATTCACCC.

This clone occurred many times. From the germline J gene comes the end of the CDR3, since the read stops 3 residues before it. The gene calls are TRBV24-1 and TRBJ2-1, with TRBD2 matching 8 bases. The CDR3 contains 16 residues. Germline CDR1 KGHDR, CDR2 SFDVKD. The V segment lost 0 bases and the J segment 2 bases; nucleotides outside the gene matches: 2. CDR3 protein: CATSDLSSGPYNEQFF. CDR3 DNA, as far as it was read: TGTGCCACCAGTGATTTGTCTAGCGGGCCCTACAATGAG.

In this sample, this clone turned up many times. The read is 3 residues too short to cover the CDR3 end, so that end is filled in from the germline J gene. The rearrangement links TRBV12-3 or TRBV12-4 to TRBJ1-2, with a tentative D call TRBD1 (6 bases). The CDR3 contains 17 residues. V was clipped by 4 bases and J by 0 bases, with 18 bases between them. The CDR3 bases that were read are TGTGCCAGCAGTTCTACTGACAGGCACCAACCTAACTATGGC. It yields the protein CASSSTDRHQPNYG. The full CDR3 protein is CASSSTDRHQPNYGYTF.

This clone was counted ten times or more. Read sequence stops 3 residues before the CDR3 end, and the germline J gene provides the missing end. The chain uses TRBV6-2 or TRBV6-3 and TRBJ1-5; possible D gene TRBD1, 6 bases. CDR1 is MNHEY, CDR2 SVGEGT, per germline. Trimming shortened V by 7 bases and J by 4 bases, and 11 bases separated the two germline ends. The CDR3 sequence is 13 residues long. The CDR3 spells CASNDRINQPQHF. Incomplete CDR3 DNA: TGTGCCAGCAACGACAGGATAAATCAGCCC.

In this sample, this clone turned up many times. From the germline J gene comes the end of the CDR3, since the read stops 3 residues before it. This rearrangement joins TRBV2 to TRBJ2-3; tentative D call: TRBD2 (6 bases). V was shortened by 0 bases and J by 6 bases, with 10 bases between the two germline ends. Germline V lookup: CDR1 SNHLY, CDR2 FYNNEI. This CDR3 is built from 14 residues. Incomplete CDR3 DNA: TGTGCCAGCAGTGAAGCGGGGGACTCGGATACG. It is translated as CASSEAGDSDT. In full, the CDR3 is CASSEAGDSDTQYF.

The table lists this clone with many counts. CDR3 protein: CASSGRQQETQYF. The DNA read from the CDR3 is TGTGCCAGTAGTGGGCGACAGCAAGAGACC. The chain has TRBV19 and TRBJ2-5; possible D gene TRBD1, 5 bases. The read ends 3 residues early relative to the CDR3; the germline J gene fills the gap. Trimming removed 5 bases from V and 2 bases from J, with 9 bases in between. The CDR3 runs to 13 residues. Germline-derived CDR1 and CDR2 are LNHDA and SQIVND (reference sequence).

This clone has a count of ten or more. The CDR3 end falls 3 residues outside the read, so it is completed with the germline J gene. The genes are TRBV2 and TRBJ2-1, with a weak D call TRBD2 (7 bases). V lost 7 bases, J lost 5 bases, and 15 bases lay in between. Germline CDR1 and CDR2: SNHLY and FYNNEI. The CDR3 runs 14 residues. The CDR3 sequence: CASNLVGGDNEQFF. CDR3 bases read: TGTGCCAGCAATTTGGTAGGGGGGGACAATGAG.

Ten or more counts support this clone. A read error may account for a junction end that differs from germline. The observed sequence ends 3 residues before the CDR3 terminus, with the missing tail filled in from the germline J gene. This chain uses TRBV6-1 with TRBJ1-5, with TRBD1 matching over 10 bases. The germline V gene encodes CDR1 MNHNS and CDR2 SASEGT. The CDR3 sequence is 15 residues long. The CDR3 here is CASREDRGPGQPQHF. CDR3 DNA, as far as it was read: TGTGCCAGCAGGGAAGACAGGGGGCCGGGTCAGCCC.

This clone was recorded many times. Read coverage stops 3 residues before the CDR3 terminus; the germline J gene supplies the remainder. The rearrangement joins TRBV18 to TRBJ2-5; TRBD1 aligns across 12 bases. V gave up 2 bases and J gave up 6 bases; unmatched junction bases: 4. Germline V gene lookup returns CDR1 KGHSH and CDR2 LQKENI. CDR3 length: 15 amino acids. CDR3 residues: CASSPGTGGGKTQYF. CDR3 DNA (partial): TGTGCCAGCTCACCAGGGACAGGGGGCGGAAAGACC.